Below, one T cell receptor (beta chain) is given with its context. Enrolment of Seattle patients took place during active infection, and they were followed longitudinally. Original processing notes: Amplified reference gene primers provided the basis for estimating nucleated cell counts. Profiled with immunoSEQ multiplex PCR; TCRdb holds only in-frame clones, not every one. V, J and clone size were drawn from that table, and D and trimming were deduced from the DNA. This sample yields around 260,000 clones, of which roughly four fifths are seen a single time; more than 15% belongs to the top ten. These data are taken from a study of blood T cell repertoires in COVID-19. About the study: Whether acute or convalescent, the COVID-19 samples came from the United States, Italy and Spain. The cDNA or gDNA used as material had been derived from T cells, B-cell-depleted T cells, or PBMCs.

The CDR3 extends over 14 amino acids. J gave up 4 bases and V 6 bases, and 6 bases lay outside the gene matches. CDR1 and CDR2 (germline): KGHSY, FQNENV. The sample was peripheral blood. V usage is TRBV16 and J usage is TRBJ1-2, with 9 bases fitting TRBD1. This TCR was sampled from a person aged 70 to 79 with COVID-19, enrolled during active disease. The CDR3 spells CASSQQGATYGYTF. CDR3 nucleotides: TGTGCCAGCAGTCAACAGGGGGCTACCTATGGCTACACCTTC.